This TCR beta chain originates from a study of T-cell reconstitution after alpha-beta-depleted transplantation in children. Using unique molecular identifiers, the investigators prepared the TCRbeta library. TCRdb re-analysed the PCR reads in MiXCR, keeping a single row per CDR3 protein. The repertoire includes approximately 170,000 distinct CDR3 sequences, over 8.5% of them detected once, and about 13% sits in the top ten. This clonotype was counted ten times or more. Its cognate antigen is unknown. General study results and limits: Several hundred expanded graft clones reportedly were the source of alpha-beta T cells about two months after transplant. Hyperexpanded clones declined; after one year, newly produced T cells mostly supplied diversity. Recipient T cells and thymic progenitors that survived were the source of the high TCRbeta diversity seen at day 60 in some patients.

V was clipped by 1 base and J by 5 bases; unmatched bases: 3. In germline, CDR1 is DFQATT, CDR2 SNEGSKA (reference sequence). The CDR3 covers 15 residues. The chain has TRBV20-1 and TRBJ2-2, with 11 bases aligning to TRBD2. The specimen comprised PBMCs, sampled before TCRalphabeta/CD19-depleted stem cell transplant. The TCR was taken from a boy between 2 and 10 years old with acute myeloid leukemia, due to receive a stem cell transplant. The CDR3: CSARALAGGTGELFF. The CDR3, as DNA: TGCAGTGCTAGAGCCCTAGCGGGAGGTACCGGGGAGCTGTTTTTT.